Below, one TCR beta chain is given with its context. Its antigen is unidentified. J gave up 6 bases and V 6 bases, and 2 bases lay outside the gene matches. CDR3 length: 11 amino acids. Germline V gene sequence: CDR1 SGHAT, CDR2 FQNNGV. The sample is drawn from a study of cytomegalovirus exposure and HLA in healthy donors. Regarding the study as a whole: Investigators reported about 160 TCR beta chains as tied to cytomegalovirus. TRBV6-2, TRBV6-3 and some other V segments were unresolvable in 87-base-pair reads. A later analysis linked a missense variant in DCLRE1C to the trimming of TCR beta V and J genes.

The PCR ran on 60 Vbeta and 13 Jbeta primers. The table came from immunoSEQ multiplex PCR; TCRdb's copy has only in-frame clones and leaves some out. The sample has some 120,000 clones, 80% seen once. The donors (healthy individuals) were bone marrow donors. V usage is TRBV11-2 and J usage is TRBJ2-7; 7 bases are a match to TRBD2. Sequencing was carried out using PBMCs. The clonotype was recovered from a man aged 40-50 years in good health and CMV-seronegative. CDR3 sequence (DNA): TGTGCCAGCAGAGGACTAGTCGAGCAGTACTTC. Translation: CASRGLVEQYF.